Listed here are 10 T cell receptor beta chains from one sample, sequenced in a study of shared clonotypes between healthy human individuals. The assay was immunoSEQ multiplex PCR, and TCRdb's table has in-frame clones only and misses some. The sample has around 700,000 clones, under 95% seen once. As defined, naive CD8 cells were CD45RO-negative and positively selected for CCR7, with terminally differentiated effector memory CD45RA+ cells excluded. The sample comprised naive CD8+ T cells sorted from blood. The receptors stem from a man aged 25-45 years in good health.

This clone appeared a single time. The chain joins TRBV16 to TRBJ2-7, with 9 bases fitting TRBD2. Germline CDR1 is KGHSY and CDR2 is FQNENV. V was pared by 2 bases and J by 0 bases, with 5 bases of the junction left unmatched. The CDR3 spans 16 residues. DNA of the CDR3: TGTGCCAGCAGCCAAAGGACTAGCGCCTTCTCCTACGAGCAGTACTTC. It yields the protein CASSQRTSAFSYEQYF.

The chain combines TRBV27 with TRBJ1-2; 8 bases fit TRBD1. The germline V gene has CDR1 MNHEY and CDR2 SMNVEV (reference sequence). This CDR3 has 17 residues. With 3 bases clipped from V and 5 bases from J, the junction kept 14 bases outside the gene matches. The CDR3 reads CASSLAGGQGGPYGYTF. In DNA, the CDR3 is TGTGCCAGCAGTTTGGCCGGCGGACAGGGCGGACCTTATGGCTACACCTTC.

The chain joins TRBV5-4 to TRBJ2-7, with D perhaps TRBD1 (6 bases). This CDR3 region has 12 residues. V gave up 7 bases and J gave up 3 bases, with 11 bases separating them. Germline V gene sequence: CDR1 SGHNT, CDR2 YYREEE (reference sequence). The CDR3 region is CASAWDNYEQYF. In nucleotides, the CDR3 is TGTGCCAGCGCATGGGACAACTACGAGCAGTACTTC.

This clone was observed once. V gene TRBV29-1 combines with J gene TRBJ2-7, with 7 bases lining up with TRBD1. The CDR3 length is 13 residues. Germline CDR1 reads SQVTM; CDR2 reads ANQGSEA. V was clipped by 6 bases and J by 0 bases; unmatched bases: 5. CDR3 sequence reads: CSVLTGDSYEQYF. The CDR3 region has the DNA TGCAGCGTACTCACAGGGGACTCCTACGAGCAGTACTTC.

The genes are TRBV4-1 and TRBJ1-5; D call uncertain. This CDR3 contains 14 residues. CDR1 and CDR2 (germline): MGHRA, YSYEKL. V was pared by 3 bases and J by 3 bases, with 9 bases between. CDR3 sequence: CASSHSRVNQPQHF. CDR3 nucleotides: TGCGCCAGCAGCCATTCTCGGGTCAATCAGCCCCAGCATTTT.

The V call is TRBV5-1, the J call TRBJ2-2; maybe TRBD2 (6 bases). The CDR3 has 16 residues. The V and J ends lost 4 bases and 7 bases respectively, with 20 bases between them. CDR1 SGHRS and CDR2 YFSETQ come from the germline V gene. The CDR3 protein is CASSHRRAAGVGELFF. In DNA form, the CDR3 reads TGCGCCAGCAGCCATCGGAGGGCCGCGGGTGTCGGGGAGCTGTTTTTT.

J is TRBJ2-3 and V is TRBV27; D uncertain. This CDR3 region has 13 residues. Germline V CDR1 and CDR2: MNHEY, SMNVEV (reference sequence). Trimming took off 3 bases at V and 4 bases at J, with 8 bases between the two ends. The CDR3 DNA sequence: TGTGCCAGCAGTTTTATCCCGGCAGATACGCAGTATTTT. It translates to CASSFIPADTQYF.

This CDR3 is CASSGGTGFNERDGYTF. The CDR3 region has the DNA TGTGCCAGCAGCGGCGGGACAGGGTTTAATGAGCGGGATGGCTACACCTTC. This chain joins TRBV5-4 and TRBJ1-2; 9 nucleotides match TRBD1. This CDR3 comprises 17 residues. Germline V gene sequence: CDR1 SGHNT, CDR2 YYREEE (reference sequence). Trimming took 4 bases from V and 6 from J; bases not matched to a gene: 16.

J is TRBJ2-1 and V is TRBV14; 9 bases fit TRBD1. Germline trimming cut 4 bases from V and 6 bases from J; bases unmatched to any gene: 13. Germline assignment: CDR1 SGHDN and CDR2 FVKESK. The CDR3 spans 17 residues. CDR3 residues: CASSLVPGQGIFNEQFF. In DNA form, the CDR3 reads TGTGCCAGCAGCCTAGTCCCGGGACAGGGAATCTTCAATGAGCAGTTCTTC.

This clone occurred a few times. The chain employs TRBV9 and TRBJ2-1, with no clear D. Germline assignment: CDR1 SGDLS and CDR2 YYNGEE. The CDR3 is made up of 13 amino acids. V lost 0 bases and J lost 13, with 14 bases in between. CDR3 sequence: CASSVESGRTQFF. The CDR3 DNA sequence: TGTGCCAGCAGCGTAGAGTCGGGCCGGACCCAGTTCTTC.